The 13 T cell receptor beta chains in this list originate from one sample, sequenced in a study of blood T cell repertoires in COVID-19. Profiled with immunoSEQ multiplex PCR; TCRdb holds only in-frame clones, not every one. The sample lists 200,000 to 250,000 clones; 70% to 90% were seen once. Sequenced: peripheral blood. Every receptor here comes from a young woman who had recovered from COVID-19.

This clone was seen a handful of times. V usage is TRBV3-1 (or the pseudogene TRBV3-2) and J usage is TRBJ1-3, with D hard to call. The CDR3 totals 12 residues. V lost 4 bases and J 2 bases, leaving 3 bases between the germline ends. Looked up from germline, CDR1 is LGHDT and CDR2 is YNNKEL (reference sequence). The CDR3 loop reads CASSPTGNTIYF. The CDR3 coding sequence is TGTGCCAGCAGCCCTACTGGAAACACCATATATTTT.

V and J are TRBV27 and TRBJ1-1; D perhaps matches TRBD1 (6 bases). Trimming removed 0 bases from V and 4 bases from J, with 15 bases in between. Per the germline V gene, CDR1 is MNHEY and CDR2 is SMNVEV (reference sequence). The CDR3 covers 16 residues. CDR3 nucleotides: TGTGCCAGCAGTTTATCTCGCAACCTAGGGGGCACTGAAGCTTTCTTT. Protein sequence: CASSLSRNLGGTEAFF.

The chain links TRBV5-5 to TRBJ1-2; D is undetermined. Trimming stripped 4 bases from V and 1 base from J, with 8 bases between. Germline V lookup: CDR1 SGHKS, CDR2 YYEKEE (reference sequence). The CDR3 consists of 13 residues. The CDR3 loop is CASSTLNNYGYTF. The DNA of the CDR3 is TGTGCCAGCAGCACCCTAAATAACTATGGCTACACCTTC.

The J gene is TRBJ1-1, the V gene TRBV13; D may be TRBD1 (6 bases). V lost 4 bases and J lost 1, with 16 bases in between. This CDR3 region has 16 residues. The germline gives CDR1 PRHDT, CDR2 FYEKMQ (reference sequence). Written as DNA, the CDR3 is TGTGCCAGCAGCTCACCTCCGGGACAACAGAACACTGAAGCTTTCTTT. Translation gives CASSSPPGQQNTEAFF.

The chain combines TRBV11-1 with TRBJ1-1; D not certain. V was shortened by 0 bases and J by 5 bases, with 7 bases between the two germline ends. The V gene's germline CDR1 is SGHAT and CDR2 FQDESV (reference sequence). The CDR3 runs 13 residues. CDR3 nucleotide sequence: TGTGCCAGCAGCTTAGCGAGTGGTACTGAAGCTTTCTTT. Protein product: CASSLASGTEAFF.

The chain recombines TRBV2 with TRBJ1-5, with D possibly being TRBD1 (6 bases). Trimming pared 3 bases from V and 2 bases from J, leaving 8 bases between. This CDR3 comprises 14 residues. CDR1 and CDR2 (germline): SNHLY, FYNNEI. The CDR3, as DNA: TGTGCCAGCAGTGACCGACAGGGCAATCAGCCCCAGCATTTT. Translated: CASSDRQGNQPQHF.

The rearrangement joins TRBV6-1 to TRBJ2-3; TRBD2 matches 7 bases. The CDR3 is made up of 16 amino acids. Per the germline V gene, CDR1 is MNHNS and CDR2 is SASEGT. V dropped 2 bases and J dropped 2; count of bases not matched to a gene: 7. The CDR3 spells CASSERLAGFTDTQYF. Written as DNA, the CDR3 is TGTGCCAGCAGTGAACGGTTAGCGGGTTTCACAGATACGCAGTATTTT.

The chain has TRBV11-1 and TRBJ2-3, with TRBD2 as a possible D gene (6 bases). Germline-derived CDR1 and CDR2 are SGHAT and FQDESV (reference sequence). The CDR3 length is 16 residues. The germline V and J ends were trimmed by 0 bases and 2 bases, with 12 bases remaining between them. CDR3 DNA sequence: TGTGCCAGCAGCTTAGCGTGGGGGGTCGCCACAGATACGCAGTATTTT. This sequence encodes CASSLAWGVATDTQYF.

V and J are TRBV7-9 and TRBJ2-7; 10 bases map to TRBD1. Germline CDR1 and CDR2: SEHNR and FQNEAQ (reference sequence). The CDR3 has 13 amino acids. V shed 5 bases, J shed 5 bases, and the junction held 3 bases outside the gene matches. The CDR3 spells CASSRQGANEQYF. The CDR3 DNA follows: TGTGCCAGCAGCCGACAGGGGGCAAACGAGCAGTACTTC.

The V gene is TRBV3-1 (or the pseudogene TRBV3-2), the J gene TRBJ1-4; 10 nucleotides agree with TRBD1. V was pared by 1 base and J by 7 bases, with 9 bases of the junction left unmatched. CDR1 is LGHDT, CDR2 YNNKEL, per germline (reference sequence). The CDR3 is 17 residues long. CDR3 loop: CASSQGRQGAESEKLFF. DNA of the CDR3: TGTGCCAGCAGCCAAGGTCGACAGGGGGCGGAATCTGAAAAACTGTTTTTT.

J is TRBJ2-7 and V is TRBV2; tentative D call: TRBD2 (6 bases). V was pared by 7 bases and J by 3 bases, with 10 bases between. The CDR3 runs 12 residues. Germline V gene lookup returns CDR1 SNHLY and CDR2 FYNNEI. DNA for the CDR3: TGTGCCAGCATTGGAGGGTACTACGAGCAGTACTTC. The encoded protein is CASIGGYYEQYF.

The chain combines TRBV5-6 with TRBJ1-5; D gene ambiguous. Trimming shortened V by 0 bases and J by 1 base, and 14 bases separated the two germline ends. The length of the CDR3 is 17 residues. Germline lookup yields CDR1 SGHDT and CDR2 YYEEEE. The CDR3 region is CASSLGHAIPSNQPQHF. CDR3 coding DNA: TGTGCCAGCAGCTTGGGACACGCTATCCCCAGCAATCAGCCCCAGCATTTT.

The chain carries TRBV4-1 and TRBJ2-4, with TRBD2 matching 7 bases. The germline V gene has CDR1 MGHRA and CDR2 YSYEKL. The ends lost 1 base at V and 9 bases at J; junction bases unmatched: 9. CDR3 length: 15 amino acids. DNA for the CDR3: TGCGCCAGCAGCCAAGGAGGGCGGGAGTTGGGCATTCAGTACTTC. Translation gives CASSQGGRELGIQYF.